The 17 T cell receptor beta chains reported below all come from one sample, sequenced in a study of control samples from healthy donors and cancer patients. Assay: immunoSEQ multiplex PCR; the TCRdb copy retains only in-frame clones and omits some. The sample gives approximately 90,000 clones, roughly nine tenths of which show up once; approximately 15% is in the top ten. Sequenced input: blood. These receptors all come from a woman in her seventies in good health.

A single count supports this clone. The chain has TRBV5-4 and TRBJ2-3, with TRBD2 matching 12 bases. Germline CDR1 SGHNT, CDR2 YYREEE (reference sequence). V dropped 0 bases and J dropped 4; count of bases not matched to a gene: 3. CDR3 length equals 16 residues. Here the CDR3 reads CASSLGLAGEADTQYF. CDR3 in DNA: TGTGCCAGCAGCTTGGGACTAGCGGGAGAAGCAGATACGCAGTATTTT.

The gene calls are TRBV25-1 and TRBJ2-1, with D unresolved. Germline CDR1 is MGHDK and CDR2 is SYGVNS. The CDR3 length is 11 residues. V lost 4 bases to trimming and J lost 8 bases, with 6 bases between them. The CDR3 here is CASSAHYEQFF. CDR3 nucleotide sequence: TGTGCCAGCAGTGCCCACTATGAGCAGTTCTTC.

This rearrangement joins TRBV28 to TRBJ1-2; no reliable D call. There are 14 residues in the CDR3. The germline gives CDR1 MDHEN, CDR2 SYDVKM. V was shortened by 8 bases and J by 4 bases, with 17 bases between the two germline ends. As DNA, the CDR3 is TGTGCCAGCGCTGGAGCCCACACAGTCTATGGCTACACCTTC. The encoded protein is CASAGAHTVYGYTF.

The J gene is TRBJ2-6, the V gene TRBV5-4, with TRBD1 matching over 9 bases. The CDR3 loop spans 15 amino acids. Germline values: CDR1 SGHNT, CDR2 YYREEE (reference sequence). The trim removed 5 bases at V and 1 base at J, leaving 1 base unmatched. Here the CDR3 DNA reads TGTGCCAGCAGTGGGACAGGGTCTGGGGCCAACGTCCTGACTTTC. It yields the protein CASSGTGSGANVLTF.

V is TRBV6-5 and J is TRBJ1-1; TRBD1 matches at 11 bases. The CDR3 is 15 amino acids. Germline V lookup: CDR1 MNHEY, CDR2 SVGAGI. J was trimmed by 3 bases and V by 6 bases; bases with no gene match: 6. The CDR3 DNA sequence: TGTGCCAGCAGCTTGGACAGGGGGCGAGACACTGAAGCTTTCTTT. It yields the protein CASSLDRGRDTEAFF.

This rearrangement joins TRBV6-5 to TRBJ1-1; D is possibly TRBD1 (6 bases). The CDR3 sequence is 13 residues long. CDR1 is MNHEY, CDR2 SVGAGI, per germline. Trimming took 7 bases from V and 5 from J, leaving 14 bases between them. The DNA for the CDR3 is TGTGCCAGCACCGAGGGGGAGTGGACTGAAGCTTTCTTT. The encoded protein is CASTEGEWTEAFF.

The J gene is TRBJ1-5, the V gene TRBV12-2. TRBV12-2 is given as a pseudogene. The CDR3 length is 18 residues. The CDR3 DNA follows: TGTGCAAGTCGCCCCACCTGCCGGGCCAAGGTGGGCAATCAGCCCCAGCATTTT. Encoded protein: CASRPTCRAKVGNQPQHF.

V usage is TRBV5-1 and J usage is TRBJ2-4; D is unresolved. This CDR3 is 15 amino acids long. Germline V gene data show CDR1 as SGHRS and CDR2 as YFSETQ. V gave up 0 bases and J gave up 2 bases, with 9 bases separating them. CDR3: CASSLEIMTKNIQYF. CDR3 nucleotide sequence: TGCGCCAGCAGCTTGGAAATCATGACCAAAAACATTCAGTACTTC.

The chain is built from TRBV19 and TRBJ1-2; tentatively, D is TRBD1 (5 bases). This CDR3 comprises 12 residues. Germline lookup yields CDR1 LNHDA and CDR2 SQIVND (reference sequence). Trimming removed 3 bases at V and 3 bases at J, with 5 bases between. CDR3 DNA sequence: TGTGCCAGTAGTATCAGGGACTATGGCTACACCTTC. It translates to CASSIRDYGYTF.

This chain uses TRBV12-3 or TRBV12-4 with TRBJ2-5; no clear D. Trimming took 3 bases from V and 1 from J, leaving 0 bases between them. The CDR3 consists of 11 residues. In DNA form, the CDR3 reads TGTGCCAGCAGTTTCCAAGAGACCCAGTACTTC. Amino acids: CASSFQETQYF.

The chain uses TRBV30 and TRBJ2-7; D is unresolved. Germline-derived CDR1 and CDR2 are GTSNPN and SVGIG (reference sequence). The ends were cut back, 1 base at V and 0 bases at J, with 13 bases in the middle. The CDR3 contains 15 residues. CDR3 region: CAWSAIGRASYEQYF. CDR3 nucleotides: TGTGCCTGGAGTGCCATAGGTAGGGCCTCCTACGAGCAGTACTTC.

The chain employs TRBV11-2 and TRBJ1-2; D uncertain. V lost 5 bases, J lost 1 base, and 8 bases lay in between. Germline lookup yields CDR1 SGHAT and CDR2 FQNNGV. The length of the CDR3 is 13 residues. The CDR3 sequence is CASSPELNYGYTF. The CDR3 DNA follows: TGTGCCAGCAGCCCGGAGCTTAACTATGGCTACACCTTC.

The CDR3 loop is CASSSIPKETQYF. The CDR3 coding sequence is TGCGCCAGCAGCTCCATCCCGAAAGAGACCCAGTACTTC. The chain links TRBV5-1 to TRBJ2-5, with no clear D. The CDR3 runs to 13 residues. Germline values: CDR1 SGHRS, CDR2 YFSETQ. V was pared by 3 bases and J by 3 bases, with 9 bases between.

V gene TRBV6-5 combines with J gene TRBJ1-1; D call uncertain. This CDR3 has 15 residues. Germline assignment: CDR1 MNHEY and CDR2 SVGAGI. V was pared by 2 bases and J by 3 bases, with 13 bases between. This chain's CDR3 is CASSYRQDLYTEAFF. The CDR3 coding sequence is TGTGCCAGCAGTTACAGGCAGGATCTTTACACTGAAGCTTTCTTT.

V is TRBV6-1 and J is TRBJ1-6; 10 nucleotides line up with TRBD1. J lost 6 bases, V lost 3 bases, and 2 bases had no gene match. Germline V gene data show CDR1 as MNHNS and CDR2 as SASEGT. This CDR3 has 15 amino acids. In DNA, the CDR3 is TGTGCCAGCAGTGATGGGACAGGGGTTAATTCACCCCTCCACTTT. As protein: CASSDGTGVNSPLHF.

The chain uses TRBV6-5 and TRBJ1-6; D not certain. The CDR3 covers 13 residues. CDR1 is MNHEY, CDR2 SVGAGI, per germline. V lost 6 bases to trimming and J lost 6 bases, with 9 bases between them. The DNA of the CDR3 is TGTGCCAGCAGCAGTGATATTAATTCACCCCTCCACTTT. This translates into CASSSDINSPLHF.

The table lists this clone with a count of one. The V and J genes are TRBV10-3 and TRBJ2-1; 10 bases match TRBD2. The length of the CDR3 is 19 residues. The V and J ends lost 0 bases and 0 bases, in that order; junction bases with no gene match: 8. CDR1 is ENHRY, CDR2 SYGVKD, per germline. Written as DNA, the CDR3 is TGTGCCATCAGTGAGTCGAATAGCGGGGGGATTAGCTCCTACAATGAGCAGTTCTTC. It yields the protein CAISESNSGGISSYNEQFF.